The rows below give T cell receptor beta chains drawn from one sample of a study of cytomegalovirus exposure and HLA in healthy donors. Data came from immunoSEQ multiplex PCR; TCRdb stores just in-frame clones and leaves some out. In the table there are over 200,000 clones, about 90% of which are singletons. The sequencing sample was made of PBMCs. The receptors were gathered from a woman aged 25 to 39 in good health and CMV-seronegative. Each CDR3 is given with its conserved first and last residue. D genes are given only for firm matches. For some rows the clone size is stated as once, few or many, or as a class when expanded; others skip it.

cdr3_nt: TGCAGCGCAGGACAGGATACCTCCGGGGAGCTGTTTTTT; cdr3_aa: CSAGQDTSGELFF; j_call: TRBJ2-2; cdr3_length: 13; d_call: TRBD1; clone_size: -; v_call: TRBV29-1
cdr3_nt: TGCGCCAGCAGCCACCTTTACCTCGGCCAGAGCGGGAGTGAGTCAGATACGCAGTATTTT; cdr3_aa: CASSHLYLGQSGSESDTQYF; j_call: TRBJ2-3; cdr3_length: 20; d_call: TRBD2; clone_size: -; v_call: TRBV4-3
cdr3_nt: TGTGCCAGCAGCTACGATGGCTACACCTTC; cdr3_aa: CASSYDGYTF; j_call: TRBJ1-2; cdr3_length: 10; d_call: -; clone_size: -; v_call: TRBV7-2
cdr3_nt: TGTGCCAGCAGCCAGGCCGGGGGGTCTAATGAAAAACTGTTTTTT; cdr3_aa: CASSQAGGSNEKLFF; j_call: TRBJ1-4; cdr3_length: 15; d_call: -; clone_size: -; v_call: TRBV7-2
cdr3_nt: TGTACCCTCGGGGCAGATACGCAGTATTTT; cdr3_aa: CTLGADTQYF; j_call: TRBJ2-3; cdr3_length: 10; d_call: -; clone_size: -; v_call: TRBV30
cdr3_nt: TGTGCCAGCAGCCTAACAGCCTATACCTACGAGCAGTACTTC; cdr3_aa: CASSLTAYTYEQYF; j_call: TRBJ2-7; cdr3_length: 14; d_call: -; clone_size: -; v_call: TRBV7-2
cdr3_nt: TGTGCCAGCAGCTTAGGGGCGCCGGGGGAGACCCAGTACTTC; cdr3_aa: CASSLGAPGETQYF; j_call: TRBJ2-5; cdr3_length: 14; d_call: -; clone_size: once; v_call: TRBV5-4
cdr3_nt: TGTGCCAGCAGTTTATCGTACACCGGGGAGCTGTTTTTT; cdr3_aa: CASSLSYTGELFF; j_call: TRBJ2-2; cdr3_length: 13; d_call: -; clone_size: -; v_call: TRBV27
cdr3_nt: TGCGCCAGCAACCGAGATATCTATGGGGGAGAAGCCACAGATACGCAGTATTTT; cdr3_aa: CASNRDIYGGEATDTQYF; j_call: TRBJ2-3; cdr3_length: 18; d_call: -; clone_size: -; v_call: TRBV5-1
cdr3_nt: TGTGCCAGCAGGAACCAGGGCGGGGGCAATCAGCCCCAGCATTTT; cdr3_aa: CASRNQGGGNQPQHF; j_call: TRBJ1-5; cdr3_length: 15; d_call: -; clone_size: -; v_call: TRBV6-1
cdr3_nt: TGCGCCAGCAGCCAAGATCAGGCTGGACAGGGGTTGTACCACGAGCAGTACTTC; cdr3_aa: CASSQDQAGQGLYHEQYF; j_call: TRBJ2-7; cdr3_length: 18; d_call: TRBD1; clone_size: -; v_call: TRBV4-3
cdr3_nt: TGTGCCAGCAGCAAAGGGGGGACTAGCGGGAGGGCCGTCACCGGGGAGCTGTTTTTT; cdr3_aa: CASSKGGTSGRAVTGELFF; j_call: TRBJ2-2; cdr3_length: 19; d_call: -; clone_size: -; v_call: TRBV21-1
cdr3_nt: TGTGCCAGCAGCTTCGCTAGCGGGAGTAGCTACGAGCAGTACTTC; cdr3_aa: CASSFASGSSYEQYF; j_call: TRBJ2-7; cdr3_length: 15; d_call: TRBD2; clone_size: -; v_call: TRBV7-8
cdr3_nt: TGCGCCAGCAGCCAAGAACCCGTAGACCTGAACCCGGGGGCCGGGTACAATGAGCAGTTCTTC; cdr3_aa: CASSQEPVDLNPGAGYNEQFF; j_call: TRBJ2-1; cdr3_length: 21; d_call: -; clone_size: -; v_call: TRBV4-3
cdr3_nt: TGTGCCAGCAGTGGGGGACAGCTAATGAACACTGAAGCTTTCTTT; cdr3_aa: CASSGGQLMNTEAFF; j_call: TRBJ1-1; cdr3_length: 15; d_call: TRBD1; clone_size: -; v_call: TRBV6-1
cdr3_nt: TGTGCCAGCAGCCCAGAGGCGGGACAGTCGATCTATGGCTACACCTTC; cdr3_aa: CASSPEAGQSIYGYTF; j_call: TRBJ1-2; cdr3_length: 16; d_call: TRBD1; clone_size: -; v_call: TRBV9
cdr3_nt: TGTGCCAGCAGCCCCCGAGGACAGGGGGGAACCTACGAGCAGTACTTC; cdr3_aa: CASSPRGQGGTYEQYF; j_call: TRBJ2-7; cdr3_length: 16; d_call: TRBD1; clone_size: -; v_call: TRBV7-6
cdr3_nt: TGTGCCAGCAGCTTGGGGCTAGCGGGAGTTGAGCAGTTCTTC; cdr3_aa: CASSLGLAGVEQFF; j_call: TRBJ2-1; cdr3_length: 14; d_call: TRBD2; clone_size: -; v_call: TRBV5-6
cdr3_nt: TGTGCCAGCAGTGACCAAGAGGGCCGGTTGGATGAGCAGTTCTTC; cdr3_aa: CASSDQEGRLDEQFF; j_call: TRBJ2-1; cdr3_length: 15; d_call: -; clone_size: -; v_call: TRBV6-4
cdr3_nt: TGTGCCAGTAGTTCCGGCTACGAGCAGTACTTC; cdr3_aa: CASSSGYEQYF; j_call: TRBJ2-7; cdr3_length: 11; d_call: -; clone_size: -; v_call: TRBV19
cdr3_nt: TGTGCCAGCAGCGGACAGGGGACTTTCTACGAGCAGTACTTC; cdr3_aa: CASSGQGTFYEQYF; j_call: TRBJ2-7; cdr3_length: 14; d_call: TRBD1; clone_size: -; v_call: TRBV11-3
cdr3_nt: TGTGCCAGCAGTGCCGTGCCCCGGATAGCGGGAATCACCGGGGAGCTGTTTTTT; cdr3_aa: CASSAVPRIAGITGELFF; j_call: TRBJ2-2; cdr3_length: 18; d_call: TRBD2; clone_size: -; v_call: TRBV7-6
cdr3_nt: TGTGCCAGCAGTGAGGGCCCAGGGGGCCCGGGTTCCTACGAGCAGTACTTC; cdr3_aa: CASSEGPGGPGSYEQYF; j_call: TRBJ2-7; cdr3_length: 17; d_call: TRBD1; clone_size: -; v_call: TRBV6-1
cdr3_nt: TGTGCCAGCAGTTTTCAGGGACAGGGCCCCTACGAGCAGTACTTC; cdr3_aa: CASSFQGQGPYEQYF; j_call: TRBJ2-7; cdr3_length: 15; d_call: TRBD1; clone_size: -; v_call: TRBV27
cdr3_nt: TGTGCCAGCAGCCCCTCCGGGACCCTGAATCCTAATGAAAAACTGTTTTTT; cdr3_aa: CASSPSGTLNPNEKLFF; j_call: TRBJ1-4; cdr3_length: 17; d_call: -; clone_size: -; v_call: TRBV9
cdr3_nt: TGTGCCAGCTCACCAAGTCTTGGGGCGGATAAACTGTTTTTT; cdr3_aa: CASSPSLGADKLFF; j_call: TRBJ1-4; cdr3_length: 14; d_call: -; clone_size: -; v_call: TRBV18
cdr3_nt: TGCGCCAGCAGCACCCCGGCGAGCTCCTACGAGCAGTACTTC; cdr3_aa: CASSTPASSYEQYF; j_call: TRBJ2-7; cdr3_length: 14; d_call: -; clone_size: -; v_call: TRBV4-1
cdr3_nt: TGTGCCAGCAGCTTCGCCGGGAATCAGTTCTTC; cdr3_aa: CASSFAGNQFF; j_call: TRBJ2-1; cdr3_length: 11; d_call: -; clone_size: -; v_call: TRBV5-6
cdr3_nt: TGCGCCAGCAGCCAAGCCCCTAGCGGGAGGGTAGATACGCAGTATTTT; cdr3_aa: CASSQAPSGRVDTQYF; j_call: TRBJ2-3; cdr3_length: 16; d_call: TRBD2; clone_size: once; v_call: TRBV4-3
cdr3_nt: TGCGCCAGCAGCCAAGGGACAGGGGATGGCTACACCTTC; cdr3_aa: CASSQGTGDGYTF; j_call: TRBJ1-2; cdr3_length: 13; d_call: TRBD1; clone_size: -; v_call: TRBV4-3
cdr3_nt: TGCGCCAGCAGTGAACAGGGAACCGGGGAGCTGTTTTTT; cdr3_aa: CASSEQGTGELFF; j_call: TRBJ2-2; cdr3_length: 13; d_call: -; clone_size: -; v_call: TRBV10-2
cdr3_nt: TGTGCCAGCAGAACTGGGGAGACCTCCTACGAGCAGTACTTC; cdr3_aa: CASRTGETSYEQYF; j_call: TRBJ2-7; cdr3_length: 14; d_call: -; clone_size: once; v_call: TRBV6-6
cdr3_nt: TGTGCCAGCAGCCGGTCAGCTTTGTATGGCTACACCTTC; cdr3_aa: CASSRSALYGYTF; j_call: TRBJ1-2; cdr3_length: 13; d_call: -; clone_size: once; v_call: TRBV14
cdr3_nt: TGCAGCGTTGCGGCGGACAGCTACGAGCAGTACTTC; cdr3_aa: CSVAADSYEQYF; j_call: TRBJ2-7; cdr3_length: 12; d_call: -; clone_size: once; v_call: TRBV29-1
cdr3_nt: TGTGCCAGCAGTGTTTGGGGACAGGTTGTCTACGAGCAGTACTTC; cdr3_aa: CASSVWGQVVYEQYF; j_call: TRBJ2-7; cdr3_length: 15; d_call: TRBD1; clone_size: -; v_call: TRBV25-1
cdr3_nt: TGTGCCAGCAGTTACGATGGCGCACAATCCTACGAGCAGTACTTC; cdr3_aa: CASSYDGAQSYEQYF; j_call: TRBJ2-7; cdr3_length: 15; d_call: -; clone_size: many; v_call: TRBV6-6
cdr3_nt: TGTGCCAGCAGTTTTAGCGGGAGCCCCTACAATGAGCAGTTCTTC; cdr3_aa: CASSFSGSPYNEQFF; j_call: TRBJ2-1; cdr3_length: 15; d_call: TRBD2; clone_size: -; v_call: TRBV27
cdr3_nt: TGTGCCAGCAGCTTAGTCCTAAACGAGCAGTACTTC; cdr3_aa: CASSLVLNEQYF; j_call: TRBJ2-7; cdr3_length: 12; d_call: -; clone_size: -; v_call: TRBV7-2
cdr3_nt: TGTGCCACCAGCAGACTGGACAACCACCGGGGAGGGCTGTTTTTT; cdr3_aa: CATSRLDNHRGGLFF; j_call: TRBJ2-2; cdr3_length: 15; d_call: -; clone_size: -; v_call: TRBV15
cdr3_nt: TGTGCCAGCAGCTCTTACCATCAGCCCCAGCATTTT; cdr3_aa: CASSSYHQPQHF; j_call: TRBJ1-5; cdr3_length: 12; d_call: -; clone_size: -; v_call: TRBV7-9
cdr3_nt: TGTGCCAGCAGTTTATATAGCCTCATGAACACTGAAGCTTTCTTT; cdr3_aa: CASSLYSLMNTEAFF; j_call: TRBJ1-1; cdr3_length: 15; d_call: -; clone_size: -; v_call: TRBV27
cdr3_nt: TGCGCCAGCAGGGATGGAACCGTGCAGCCAGATACGCAGTATTTT; cdr3_aa: CASRDGTVQPDTQYF; j_call: TRBJ2-3; cdr3_length: 15; d_call: -; clone_size: -; v_call: TRBV4-1
cdr3_nt: TGTGCCAGCAGCTTAAGCCTGAGCTCCTACGAGCAGTACTTC; cdr3_aa: CASSLSLSSYEQYF; j_call: TRBJ2-7; cdr3_length: 14; d_call: -; clone_size: -; v_call: TRBV5-6
cdr3_nt: TGTGCCTGGAGTCGACAGGTCTATGGCTACACCTTC; cdr3_aa: CAWSRQVYGYTF; j_call: TRBJ1-2; cdr3_length: 12; d_call: -; clone_size: -; v_call: TRBV30
cdr3_nt: TGTGCCAGCAGTTACTCGGCTAGCGGGAGCTACGAGCAGTACTTC; cdr3_aa: CASSYSASGSYEQYF; j_call: TRBJ2-7; cdr3_length: 15; d_call: TRBD2; clone_size: -; v_call: TRBV6-6